This TCR beta chain derives from a study of OX40 agonist ivuxolimab in advanced cancers. On the study more broadly: Patients were treated with ivuxolimab, an agonistic anti-OX40 (CD134) antibody. A partial response was reached by three patients: one with hepatocellular carcinoma and two with cutaneous melanoma.

At cycle 4 day 1, cycle 7 day 1, and baseline, blood was sampled. Germline V gives CDR1 SGDLS, CDR2 YYNGEE. J gave up 6 bases and V 4 bases, and 7 bases lay outside the gene matches. The CDR3 consists of 15 residues. Libraries were prepared by immunoSEQ multiplex PCR; TCRdb keeps only in-frame clonotypes and omits some of them. The sample has about 100,000 clones; around 93% are singletons. Concerning this clone itself: The antigen is not known.

General study findings and limits: More expanded clones were seen, on average, in CD8+ T cells than in CD4+.

The sequence was obtained from an adult with an advanced solid tumor such as melanoma, head and neck, liver or kidney cancer. V usage is TRBV9 and J usage is TRBJ2-3; 11 nucleotides match TRBD1. The sequenced sample was CD4+ or CD8+ T cells sorted from blood, obtained in a trial of the OX40 agonist ivuxolimab. In nucleotides, the CDR3 is TGTGCCAGCAGCCTAGGGACAGGGGGGACGGATACGCAGTATTTT. It translates to CASSLGTGGTDTQYF.